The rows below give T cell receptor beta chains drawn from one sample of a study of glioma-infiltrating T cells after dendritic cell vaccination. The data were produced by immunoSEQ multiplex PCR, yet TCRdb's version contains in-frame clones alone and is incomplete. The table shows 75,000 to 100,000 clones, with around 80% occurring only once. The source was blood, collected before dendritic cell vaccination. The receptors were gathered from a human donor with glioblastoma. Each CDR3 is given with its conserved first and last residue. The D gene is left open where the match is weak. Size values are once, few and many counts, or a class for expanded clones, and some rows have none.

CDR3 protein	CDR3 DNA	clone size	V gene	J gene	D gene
CASSAADRDYSPRYF	TGTGCCAGCAGCGCCGCAGACCGGGACTATTCCCCCCGATACTTC	-	TRBV5-6	TRBJ2-5	TRBD2
CASSSHQQGPGELFF	TGTGCCAGCAGTTCCCACCAACAGGGTCCGGGGGAGCTGTTTTTT	-	TRBV6-6	TRBJ2-2	-
CASSSPGVAAAREQFF	TGTGCCAGCAGTTCCCCCGGGGTAGCGGCTGCTCGGGAGCAGTTCTTC	-	TRBV28	TRBJ2-1	-
CASSFSIRTDTQYF	TGTGCCAGCAGCTTCAGTATTCGCACAGATACGCAGTATTTT	-	TRBV7-9	TRBJ2-3	-
CASSRASGGHWEQFF	TGTGCCAGCAGCCGTGCGTCAGGGGGCCATTGGGAGCAGTTCTTC	-	TRBV5-8	TRBJ2-1	TRBD1
CAWSFQGLGYTF	TGTGCCTGGAGTTTTCAGGGTCTTGGCTACACCTTC	-	TRBV30	TRBJ1-2	-
CASSEQGYGQPQHF	TGTGCCAGCAGTGAACAGGGGTACGGCCAGCCCCAGCATTTT	-	TRBV6-1	TRBJ1-5	-
CASSPLAGLEGTDTQYF	TGTGCTAGCAGCCCCCTCGCCGGACTAGAGGGCACAGATACGCAGTATTTT	-	TRBV7-7	TRBJ2-3	TRBD2
CASSVPTSAQETQYF	TGTGCCAGCAGCGTCCCGACTAGTGCTCAAGAGACCCAGTACTTC	few	TRBV9	TRBJ2-5	-
CASSPLGGQNDYYGYTF	TGCGCCAGCAGCCCATTAGGGGGACAGAATGATTACTATGGCTACACCTTC	-	TRBV5-1	TRBJ1-2	TRBD1
CASRGDRASHTQYF	TGTGCCAGCAGGGGGGACAGGGCTAGCCATACCCAGTACTTC	-	TRBV6-1	TRBJ2-5	TRBD1
CAWGHRGGPGSYTF	TGTGCCTGGGGACATCGCGGGGGCCCGGGAAGCTACACCTTC	-	TRBV30	TRBJ1-2	-
CASSGTGGNIQYF	TGTGCCAGCAGTGGGACAGGGGGGAACATTCAGTACTTC	-	TRBV6-1	TRBJ2-4	TRBD1
CASSFLPSGSSRSYEQYF	TGTGCCAGCAGTTTCTTACCTAGCGGGAGCAGTCGGTCCTACGAGCAGTACTTC	-	TRBV28	TRBJ2-7	TRBD2
CATSRDGGGQYF	TGTGCCACCAGCAGAGATGGCGGGGGACAGTACTTC	-	TRBV15	TRBJ2-7	TRBD2
CSVEGWGQGSLWGYTF	TGCAGCGTTGAAGGTTGGGGGCAGGGGAGCCTCTGGGGCTACACCTTC	-	TRBV29-1	TRBJ1-2	-
CASRTGAGELFF	TGCGCCAGCAGGACCGGGGCCGGGGAGCTGTTTTTT	-	TRBV5-1	TRBJ2-2	-
CASSQERLVGTNEKLFF	TGCGCCAGCAGCCAAGAACGGTTAGTCGGGACTAATGAAAAACTGTTTTTT	-	TRBV4-1	TRBJ1-4	-
CASTLAGGSYNEQFF	TGCGCCAGCACCCTAGCGGGAGGATCCTACAATGAGCAGTTCTTC	-	TRBV10-2	TRBJ2-1	TRBD2
CASSMLATSGSVDTQYF	TGTGCCAGTAGTATGCTCGCGACTAGCGGGAGTGTAGATACGCAGTATTTT	few	TRBV19	TRBJ2-3	TRBD2
CSAAEWFGSGNTIYF	TGCAGCGCCGCGGAATGGTTCGGCTCTGGAAACACCATATATTTT	-	TRBV29-1	TRBJ1-3	-
CASSLAGGLGEKLFF	TGCGCCAGCAGCTTGGCGGGGGGCTTGGGTGAAAAACTGTTTTTT	few	TRBV5-1	TRBJ1-4	-
CASSRGQVDQPQHF	TGTGCCAGTAGCAGGGGGCAGGTGGATCAGCCCCAGCATTTT	-	TRBV19	TRBJ1-5	TRBD1
CATSSFQGAIADTQYF	TGTGCCACCAGCAGTTTCCAGGGGGCGATCGCAGATACGCAGTATTTT	-	TRBV15	TRBJ2-3	TRBD1
CASSQLREPYNEQFF	TGTGCCAGCAGCCAATTACGGGAGCCCTACAATGAGCAGTTCTTC	-	TRBV4-2	TRBJ2-1	-
CASSQDPAGGGNTGELFF	TGTGCCAGCAGCCAAGATCCAGCGGGAGGGGGGAACACCGGGGAGCTGTTTTTT	-	TRBV4-2	TRBJ2-2	TRBD2
CASSLFLQQGVLDEQFF	TGCGCCAGCAGCTTGTTTCTACAACAGGGGGTACTCGATGAGCAGTTCTTC	-	TRBV5-1	TRBJ2-1	TRBD1
CAWKPGMNTEAFF	TGTGCCTGGAAGCCAGGGATGAACACTGAAGCTTTCTTT	-	TRBV30	TRBJ1-1	-
CASSTDRGDEKLFF	TGTGCCAGCAGCACCGACAGGGGGGATGAAAAACTGTTTTTT	-	TRBV2	TRBJ1-4	TRBD1
CASSEGGGRNNSPLHF	TGTGCCAGCAGTGAAGGGGGCGGGAGAAATAATTCACCCCTCCACTTT	-	TRBV25-1	TRBJ1-6	-
CASSDFWAEKDGYTF	TGTGCCAGCAGTGACTTTTGGGCAGAAAAAGATGGCTACACCTTC	-	TRBV6-1	TRBJ1-2	-
CASRPGQSINEKLFF	TGTGCCAGCAGACCGGGACAGTCAATAAATGAAAAACTGTTTTTT	-	TRBV2	TRBJ1-4	TRBD1
CASSTFGGWGYTF	TGTGCCAGCAGCACCTTCGGGGGGTGGGGCTACACCTTC	-	TRBV6-1	TRBJ1-2	-
CASSLADSTDTQYF	TGCGCCAGCTCTCTAGCGGATAGCACAGATACGCAGTATTTT	-	TRBV5-1	TRBJ2-3	TRBD2
CASIPGGLAKNIQYF	TGTGCCAGCATTCCGGGAGGGCTAGCCAAAAACATTCAGTACTTC	once	TRBV28	TRBJ2-4	TRBD2
CAWGTGGFRNTEAFF	TGTGCCTGGGGGACAGGGGGCTTTCGGAACACTGAAGCTTTCTTT	-	TRBV30	TRBJ1-1	TRBD1
CASSLVSTPGTSQYF	TGTGCCAGCAGCTTGGTATCCACACCGGGTACGTCCCAGTACTTC	-	TRBV5-4	TRBJ2-5	-
CASRRGTSGEETQYF	TGTGCCAGCAGACGCGGGACTAGCGGGGAAGAGACCCAGTACTTC	-	TRBV7-9	TRBJ2-5	TRBD2
CASSVGVLAGVNEQFF	TGTGCCAGCAGCGTAGGAGTGCTAGCGGGAGTCAATGAGCAGTTCTTC	-	TRBV9	TRBJ2-1	TRBD2
CASSFWGGNTEAFF	TGTGCCAGCAGTTTTTGGGGAGGGAACACTGAAGCTTTCTTT	-	TRBV27	TRBJ1-1	-
CASSALAGGTTGELFF	TGTGCCAGCAGCGCCTTAGCGGGAGGTACAACCGGGGAGCTGTTTTTT	-	TRBV9	TRBJ2-2	TRBD2
CASSLTRLAADTQYF	TGTGCCAGCAGCTTGACGAGACTAGCCGCAGATACGCAGTATTTT	-	TRBV5-6	TRBJ2-3	TRBD2
CASRPWTGSNTGELFF	TGTGCCAGCCGACCTTGGACAGGATCGAACACCGGGGAGCTGTTTTTT	-	TRBV5-4	TRBJ2-2	TRBD1
CASSPPGQHWNEQFF	TGTGCCAGCAGTCCACCGGGACAGCATTGGAATGAGCAGTTCTTC	-	TRBV27	TRBJ2-1	TRBD1
CASSPNVNDGYSNQPQHF	TGTGCCAGCTCACCCAACGTTAACGACGGGTATAGCAATCAGCCCCAGCATTTT	-	TRBV18	TRBJ1-5	-
CASSQEAGRDNYGYTF	TGCGCCAGCAGCCAAGAAGCGGGCAGGGATAACTATGGCTACACCTTC	few	TRBV4-1	TRBJ1-2	-
CASRYSLSNTEAFF	TGTGCCAGCAGGTACAGTTTATCGAACACTGAAGCTTTCTTT	-	TRBV27	TRBJ1-1	-
CASSTTSGTGGYGYTF	TGTGCCAGTAGTACGACGTCCGGGACAGGGGGCTACGGCTACACCTTC	-	TRBV19	TRBJ1-2	TRBD1
CASSDTARSNQPQHF	TGTGCCAGCAGTGATACCGCGAGAAGCAATCAGCCCCAGCATTTT	-	TRBV2	TRBJ1-5	-
CASSPPASAEGGDTQYF	TGTGCCAGCTCACCACCGGCTTCCGCAGAGGGTGGAGATACGCAGTATTTT	-	TRBV18	TRBJ2-3	-
CASSAGAGAGETQYF	TGTGCCAGCAGCGCGGGAGCGGGGGCGGGGGAGACCCAGTACTTC	-	TRBV9	TRBJ2-5	TRBD2
CASSSGQGAYNEQFF	TGTGCCAGCAGCTCGGGACAGGGAGCCTACAATGAGCAGTTCTTC	-	TRBV7-9	TRBJ2-1	TRBD1
CASAPQGGLGLNYGYTF	TGTGCCAGCGCCCCTCAAGGGGGCCTGGGTCTCAACTATGGCTACACCTTC	-	TRBV28	TRBJ1-2	TRBD1
CASRFTGAYEQYF	TGTGCCAGCAGGTTTACAGGGGCCTACGAGCAGTACTTC	-	TRBV27	TRBJ2-7	TRBD1
CASSRRGLISGNTIYF	TGTGCCAGCAGCCGAAGGGGGCTAATATCTGGAAACACCATATATTTT	-	TRBV7-2	TRBJ1-3	TRBD1
CASSRTSGVSYEQYF	TGCGCCAGCAGCAGGACTAGCGGGGTCTCCTACGAGCAGTACTTC	-	TRBV5-1	TRBJ2-7	TRBD2
CASSITSGSAEQYF	TGTGCCAGCAGCATTACTAGCGGGAGTGCCGAGCAGTACTTC	-	TRBV11-3	TRBJ2-7	TRBD2
CAISTQGKESPLHF	TGTGCCATCAGTACACAGGGGAAGGAGTCACCCCTCCACTTT	-	TRBV10-3	TRBJ1-6	TRBD1
CASSPQGGNQPQHF	TGTGCCAGTAGTCCCCAGGGCGGCAATCAGCCCCAGCATTTT	-	TRBV19	TRBJ1-5	-